The clone carrying this T cell receptor beta chain was recorded a few times. What it binds is not known. This sample is drawn from a study of T cells in Graves' hyperthyroidism and ophthalmopathy. Regarding the study as a whole: Stable hyperthyroidism was separated from ophthalmopathy by a model based on 13 V-J features. Blood also held most thyroid clonotypes expanded beyond 0.001.

For ophthalmopathy patients, the Clinical Activity Score was at least 3 and the NOSPECS grade at least 4; duration was under 3 months. Lactation, pregnancy, other autoimmune disease or uncontrolled infection led to exclusion of patients. From RNA transcripts, TCR beta CDR3 regions were amplified. During a first-round RT-PCR of the TCR CDR3, the HTBI primer set was used. From the multiplex PCR reads, TCRdb called clonotypes with MiXCR, one entry per CDR3 protein. Here the sample spans hundreds of thousands of distinct CDR3 sequences, around 24% being singletons. The V segment lost 5 bases and the J segment 7 bases; nucleotides outside the gene matches: 8. This CDR3 is built from 15 residues. From germline, CDR1 is LNHDA and CDR2 SQIVND (reference sequence).

The clonotype was recovered from a woman aged 25 to 39 with Graves' ophthalmopathy. The sequencing sample was made of blood. V and J are TRBV19 and TRBJ1-1; 12 bases line up with TRBD1. CDR3 protein: CASSRGQGAPDEAFF. CDR3 bases: TGTGCCAGTAGTCGGGGACAGGGGGCGCCTGATGAAGCTTTCTTT.